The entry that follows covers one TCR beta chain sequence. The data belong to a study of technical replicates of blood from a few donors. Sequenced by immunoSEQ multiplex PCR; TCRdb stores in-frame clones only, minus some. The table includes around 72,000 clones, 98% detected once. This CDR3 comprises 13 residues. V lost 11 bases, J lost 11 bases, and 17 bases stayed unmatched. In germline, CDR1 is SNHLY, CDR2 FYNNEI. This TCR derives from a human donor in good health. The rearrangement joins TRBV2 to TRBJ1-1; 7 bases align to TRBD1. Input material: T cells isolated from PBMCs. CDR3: CACVSGQYDRAFF. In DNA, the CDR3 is TGTGCCTGCGTATCGGGACAGTACGATCGGGCTTTCTTT. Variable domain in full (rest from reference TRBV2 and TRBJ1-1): EPEVTQTPSHQVTQMGQEVILRCVPISNHLYFYWYRQILGQKVEFLVSFYNNEISEKSEIFDDQFSVERPDGSNFTLKIRSTKLEDSAMYFCACVSGQYDRAFFGQGTRLTVV.